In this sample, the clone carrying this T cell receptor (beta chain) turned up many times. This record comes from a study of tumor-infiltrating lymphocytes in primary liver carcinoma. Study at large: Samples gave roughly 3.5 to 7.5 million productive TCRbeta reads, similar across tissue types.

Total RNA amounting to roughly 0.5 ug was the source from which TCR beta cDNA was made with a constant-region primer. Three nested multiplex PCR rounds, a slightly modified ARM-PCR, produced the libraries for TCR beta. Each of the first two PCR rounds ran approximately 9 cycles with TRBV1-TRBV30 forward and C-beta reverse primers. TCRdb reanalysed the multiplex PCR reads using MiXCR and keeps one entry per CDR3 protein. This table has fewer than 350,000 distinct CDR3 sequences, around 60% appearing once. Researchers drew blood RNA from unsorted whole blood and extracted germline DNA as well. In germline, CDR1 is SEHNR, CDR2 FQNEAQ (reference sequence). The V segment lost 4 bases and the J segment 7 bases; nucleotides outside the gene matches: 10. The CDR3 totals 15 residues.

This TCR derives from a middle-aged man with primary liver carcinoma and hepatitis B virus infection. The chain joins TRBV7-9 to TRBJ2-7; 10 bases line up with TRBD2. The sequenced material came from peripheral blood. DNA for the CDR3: TGTGCCAGCAGCTCCCATCTAGCGGGAGTCGAAGAGCAGTACTTC. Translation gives CASSSHLAGVEEQYF.